This is a list of T cell receptor beta chains from one sample in a study of T cell responses to AZD1222 COVID-19 vaccine. Using immunoSEQ multiplex PCR, the repertoire was profiled, and TCRdb retains in-frame clones only, with some absent. The profile shows approximately 70,000 clones, just over 85% of them singletons. The source material was peripheral blood, sampled on day 0 of AZD1222 vaccination. The source of these receptors is an adult in good health. Both conserved end residues are trimmed from each CDR3. The order of the fields is J gene, V gene, CDR3 protein.

TRBJ1-5 TRBV19 ASRIEGRHQPQH
TRBJ1-4 TRBV10-3 AIRASAGGNEKLF
TRBJ2-7 TRBV10-3 AISVRYSYEQY
TRBJ1-2 TRBV30 AWSVTGEGGYT
TRBJ2-5 TRBV10-2 ASSESRQGRQETQY
TRBJ2-5 TRBV3-1/TRBV3-2 ASSPTGGEETQY
TRBJ2-7 TRBV5-1 ASSKDRSNEQY
TRBJ2-1 TRBV5-6 ASSPRGVAGINEQF
TRBJ2-7 TRBV5-4 ASTRQDGRSYEQY
TRBJ2-7 TRBV5-1 ASRKPQTGGYEQY
TRBJ2-3 TRBV3-1/TRBV3-2 ASRTGTREDTQY
TRBJ1-3 TRBV9 ASSVRPGQGPGNTIY
TRBJ1-2 TRBV7-9 ASSPRDRPYYGYT
TRBJ1-6 TRBV24-1 ATSEGYGNSPLH
TRBJ2-7 TRBV11-3 ASSASSEQY
TRBJ1-3 TRBV10-3 AITPAGDRVGNTIY
TRBJ2-1 TRBV28 ASSATSGSSDEQF
TRBJ1-4 TRBV7-9 ASSARQATNEKLF
TRBJ1-5 TRBV4-3 ASSQDLYRDNQPQH
TRBJ1-2 TRBV28 ASSLYRENYGYT
TRBJ2-1 TRBV27 ASTAGTSSYNEQF
TRBJ1-2 TRBV7-3 ASSSAEGGGYT
TRBJ2-6 TRBV28 ASSSPREAGANVLT
TRBJ2-7 TRBV3-1/TRBV3-2 ASSQDSGGEQY
TRBJ1-4 TRBV7-9 ASSPAGGTNEKLF
TRBJ1-6 TRBV19 ASSPSISPLH
TRBJ1-2 TRBV19 ASRLNTDNYGYT
TRBJ1-1 TRBV13 ASSLGQWGVF
TRBJ2-7 TRBV2 ASRFTGEQY
TRBJ2-1 TRBV7-9 ASSLSLSGNEQF
TRBJ2-2 TRBV27 ASSLGYYGELF
TRBJ1-1 TRBV28 ASSLEVNTEAF
TRBJ2-2 TRBV11-3 ASSLSGGVTGELF
TRBJ2-3 TRBV28 ASITGGLDTDTQY
TRBJ2-7 TRBV30 AWSWQLFDEQY
TRBJ2-1 TRBV30 AWSGADNEQF
TRBJ1-3 TRBV4-1 ASSQGRQGATDTIY
TRBJ2-1 TRBV3-1/TRBV3-2 ASSHWTGGSYNEQF
TRBJ1-1 TRBV28 ASSLWQGARGTEAF
TRBJ2-1 TRBV6-6 ASTASGRYEQF
TRBJ1-1 TRBV9 ASSPVLEVMGVDTEAF